Presented here are 6 T cell receptor beta chains from one specimen sequenced in a study of cytomegalovirus exposure and HLA in healthy donors. Use of 60 Vbeta and 13 Jbeta primers characterized the PCR. Libraries were prepared by immunoSEQ multiplex PCR; TCRdb keeps only in-frame clonotypes and omits some of them. Here the sample spans around 280,000 clones, roughly 89% being singletons. Sequencing was done on a sample of PBMCs. The receptors here all came from a woman under 30 in good health and CMV-seronegative.

The CDR3 DNA reads TGCGCCAGCAGCTTGGGACGGATAGGGGCCCTTCACGGACGTGAGGACGAGCAGTACTTC. Its protein is CASSLGRIGALHGREDEQYF. The chain couples TRBV5-1 to TRBJ2-7, with D possibly being TRBD1 (5 bases). Trimming left V 0 bases short and J 5 bases short, with 30 bases between. CDR1 and CDR2 from the germline V gene are SGHRS and YFSETQ. The CDR3 contains 20 residues. Complete variable domain (other parts from reference TRBV5-1 and TRBJ2-7): KAGVTQTPRYLIKTRGQQVTLSCSPISGHRSVSWYQQTPGQGLQFLFEYFSETQRNKGNFPGRFSGRQFSNSRSEMNVSTLELGDSALYLCASSLGRIGALHGREDEQYFGPGTRLTVT.

This chain links TRBV18 with TRBJ1-2; D uncertain. V lost 2 bases to trimming and J lost 8 bases, with 15 bases between them. The germline gives CDR1 KGHSH, CDR2 LQKENI. The length of the CDR3 is 14 residues. The CDR3 region is CASSPVEEPLGYTF. The CDR3 region has the DNA TGTGCCAGCTCACCAGTCGAGGAACCTTTGGGCTACACCTTC.

The rearrangement links TRBV19 to TRBJ2-2; weak D call: TRBD1 (6 bases). Germline CDR1 LNHDA, CDR2 SQIVND (reference sequence). V lost 9 bases to trimming and J lost 3 bases, with 23 bases between them. The CDR3 has 17 amino acids. The CDR3 bases are TGTGCCAGCAAAGCCGGACCGGGACAACCTTACACCGGGGAGCTGTTTTTT. Encoded protein: CASKAGPGQPYTGELFF.

With respect to this clone: Lacking the conserved final phenylalanine or tryptophan, this CDR3 likely reflects a read error. The rearrangement uses TRBV27 and TRBJ2-7, with TRBD1 matching over 8 bases. The germline V gene encodes CDR1 MNHEY and CDR2 SMNVEV (reference sequence). Trimming cost V 3 bases and J 1 base; bases outside gene matches: 5. This CDR3 has 15 residues. This CDR3 is CASSFGQGQSYEQYL. The CDR3 nucleotides read TGTGCCAGCAGTTTCGGACAGGGACAATCCTACGAGCAGTACCTC.

This sequence joins TRBV6-1 and TRBJ2-5; 8 nucleotides agree with TRBD2. The CDR3 consists of 13 residues. Germline trimming cut 4 bases from V and 6 bases from J; bases unmatched to any gene: 4. CDR1 is MNHNS and CDR2 is SASEGT in the germline V gene. CDR3 loop: CASSGLAGQTQYF. DNA of the CDR3: TGTGCCAGCAGTGGATTAGCGGGGCAGACCCAGTACTTC.

The chain links TRBV7-8 to TRBJ2-3; D is unclear. The CDR3 sequence is 13 residues long. CDR1 SGHVS and CDR2 FQNEAQ come from the germline V gene. Trimming took 6 bases from V and 3 from J, leaving 10 bases between them. The CDR3 bases are TGTGCCAGCAGTCCAAGCACGACAGATACGCAGTATTTT. As protein: CASSPSTTDTQYF.